These T cell receptor beta chains were read from a single sample in a study of shared clonotypes between healthy human individuals. Repertoires were generated with immunoSEQ multiplex PCR, while TCRdb's copy carries only in-frame clones and drops some. Of around 980,000 clones listed, approximately 78% are singletons. What was sequenced was memory CD4+ T cells from PBMCs. These receptors all come from a young man in good health. Some clones in this sample may be carry-over from other donors' samples. The CDR3 runs from the conserved cysteine through the conserved F or W. The D gene is left open where the match is weak. The size of a clone is reported for some rows only, either as once, few or many, or as a class for expanded clones.

j_call,clone_size,v_call,d_call,cdr3_nt,cdr3_aa
TRBJ1-3,NA,TRBV5-1,NA,TGCGCCAGCAGCTTGGGGCGGACGGGAAACTCTGGAAACACCATATATTTT,CASSLGRTGNSGNTIYF
TRBJ1-2,NA,TRBV15,TRBD1,TGTGCCACCAGCAGAGACGGACAGGACCGAGTCTACACCTTC,CATSRDGQDRVYTF
TRBJ2-7,NA,TRBV10-2,TRBD2,TGCGCCAGCAGCCACGGACTAGCGGGAGAAGGCGAGCAGTACTTC,CASSHGLAGEGEQYF
TRBJ1-2,NA,TRBV2,TRBD1,TGTGCCAGCAGCGCAAGGGACAGCGGTGGCTACACCTTC,CASSARDSGGYTF
TRBJ2-3,NA,TRBV15,NA,TGTGCCACCAGCAGAGATCGAGGGCGGGGCCGCACAGATACGCAGTATTTT,CATSRDRGRGRTDTQYF
TRBJ1-6,NA,TRBV5-1,NA,TGCGCCAGCAGCTTGGTAGCAGGGGAAAATTCACCCCTCCACTTT,CASSLVAGENSPLHF
TRBJ1-2,NA,TRBV6-8,NA,TGTGCAGCAGGCTCTAGAAAGACCTATGGCTACACCTTC,CAAGSRKTYGYTF
TRBJ1-5,NA,TRBV19,NA,TGTGCCAGTAGTATCGGCTACGAAAGGCCACAGCACGGAGGCAATCAGCCCCAGCATTTT,CASSIGYERPQHGGNQPQHF
TRBJ2-3,once,TRBV5-1,TRBD1,TGCGCCAGCAGCTTGTATGGACAGGGGGGTGGCGGCACAGATACGCAGTATTTT,CASSLYGQGGGGTDTQYF
TRBJ1-1,few,TRBV19,NA,TGTGCCAGTAGTATAGCGAGGGTGAACACTGAAGCTTTCTTT,CASSIARVNTEAFF
TRBJ2-1,NA,TRBV7-2,TRBD2,TGTGCCAGCAGACGGACTAGCGGTACAACCTACAATGAGCAGTTCTTC,CASRRTSGTTYNEQFF
TRBJ1-3,NA,TRBV5-4,NA,TGTGCCAGCAGCTTGCCCTCTAATCGGGGTGGGAACACCATATATTTT,CASSLPSNRGGNTIYF
TRBJ2-7,NA,TRBV5-1,TRBD2,TGCGCCAGCAGCTTGGAAGCGGGGGTCCTCTACGAGCAGTACTTC,CASSLEAGVLYEQYF
TRBJ1-4,NA,TRBV2,NA,TGTGCCAGCAGTGAAGGGATCACTAATGAAAAACTGTTTTTT,CASSEGITNEKLFF
TRBJ2-7,NA,TRBV5-8,NA,TGTGCCAGCAGCAGGGTTCTATCCTACGAGCAGTACTTC,CASSRVLSYEQYF
TRBJ2-1,few,TRBV14,NA,TGTGCCAGCAGCCAAGCCTCCCCTCGCAATGAGCAGTTCTTC,CASSQASPRNEQFF
TRBJ2-2,NA,TRBV9,TRBD1,TGTGCCAGCAGCGGACAGGGGAGAACCGGGGAGCTGTTTTTT,CASSGQGRTGELFF
TRBJ2-3,NA,TRBV21-1,NA,TGTGCCAGCAACCAACTGTCACCCGGGACTAGCGGGAGAACAGATACGCAGTATTTT,CASNQLSPGTSGRTDTQYF
TRBJ2-3,few,TRBV30,NA,TGTGCCTGGAGCTCGGGGGTTAGCACAGATACGCAGTATTTT,CAWSSGVSTDTQYF
TRBJ2-2,NA,TRBV15,NA,TGTGCCACCAGCAGAGTAGGATTCCGGACAGTTGGCACCGGGGAGCTGTTTTTT,CATSRVGFRTVGTGELFF
TRBJ2-7,NA,TRBV6-1,TRBD2,TGTGCCAGCAGTGAACAGGGACTACCGTACGAGCAGTACTTC,CASSEQGLPYEQYF
TRBJ1-1,once,TRBV11-2,NA,TGTGCCAGCAGCTTCCCGGGACGGACTGAAGCTTTCTTT,CASSFPGRTEAFF
TRBJ2-4,NA,TRBV28,NA,TGTGCCAGCAGACCCAGGGGTGGGGCCAAAAACATTCAGTACTTC,CASRPRGGAKNIQYF
TRBJ1-1,NA,TRBV5-1,TRBD1,TGCGCCAGCAGCTTGTGGGGACAGGGAGCCCGGGACACTGAAGCTTTCTTT,CASSLWGQGARDTEAFF
TRBJ2-7,NA,TRBV11-2,NA,TGTGCCAGCAGCTTAGACCCTCTACGAGCCTCCTACGAGCAGTACTTC,CASSLDPLRASYEQYF
TRBJ1-2,NA,TRBV7-2,TRBD1,TGTGCCAGCAGCTCACAGGGGTTGGATGGCTACACCTTC,CASSSQGLDGYTF
TRBJ1-1,NA,TRBV9,NA,TGTGCCAGCAGCGTAGAAGAGGGCGACACTGAAGCTTTCTTT,CASSVEEGDTEAFF
TRBJ2-1,NA,TRBV30,TRBD2,TGTGCCTGGAGTAAAGGAGGTGGGAGGGCGACTGAGCAGTTCTTC,CAWSKGGGRATEQFF
TRBJ2-1,NA,TRBV29-1,TRBD2,TGCAGCGTTGAAGAGGCTAGCGGGAGATACTACAATGAGCAGTTCTTC,CSVEEASGRYYNEQFF
TRBJ1-4,NA,TRBV30,NA,TGTGCCTGGAGTCCTGCAGACTCAACTAATGAAAAACTGTTTTTT,CAWSPADSTNEKLFF
TRBJ1-2,NA,TRBV27,TRBD1,TGTGCCGGGGACAGGGCTGTCTATGGCTACACCTTC,CAGDRAVYGYTF
TRBJ1-2,NA,TRBV14,NA,TGTGCCAGCAGCCAGGAACCGACAGTATACTATGGCTACACCTTC,CASSQEPTVYYGYTF
TRBJ2-3,once,TRBV5-4,NA,TGTGCCAGCAGCTTGGACACGGGCCGGGGGAATACGCAGTATTTT,CASSLDTGRGNTQYF
TRBJ2-7,NA,TRBV27,TRBD2,TGTGCCAGCAGGCCGGGACTAGCGGCCTACGAGCAGTACTTC,CASRPGLAAYEQYF
TRBJ2-7,many,TRBV4-3,TRBD1,TGCGCCAGCAGCCAAGATCGGGACAGGCAAACCTACGAGCAGTACTTC,CASSQDRDRQTYEQYF
TRBJ2-1,NA,TRBV14,NA,TGTGCCAGCAGCCAAGTGGGCAACTACAATGAGCAGTTCTTC,CASSQVGNYNEQFF
TRBJ1-4,NA,TRBV7-2,NA,TGTGCCAGCAGCTTAACGAGGGGTAGAGAAAAACTGTTTTTT,CASSLTRGREKLFF
TRBJ1-2,NA,TRBV23-1,NA,TGCGCCAGCAGTCAACCAGAGATGGGGAGGGGCTACACCTTC,CASSQPEMGRGYTF
TRBJ1-1,NA,TRBV5-1,NA,TGCGCCAGCAGCTTACAGGCCTCTGACGCTGAAGCTTTCTTT,CASSLQASDAEAFF
TRBJ1-1,NA,TRBV6-1,NA,TGTGCCAGCAGACACCCCGGTGGGGTGAACACTGAAGCTTTCTTT,CASRHPGGVNTEAFF
TRBJ1-5,NA,TRBV28,TRBD1,TGTGCCAGCAGCCCCAGGGGGACGGGGAGCCATCAGCCCCAGCATTTT,CASSPRGTGSHQPQHF
TRBJ1-5,NA,TRBV7-2,NA,TGTGCCAGCAGCTTAGTGGGGAAGCCCCAGCATTTT,CASSLVGKPQHF
TRBJ1-4,NA,TRBV5-4,TRBD1,TGTGCCAGCAGCTCTTCCCGGGACAGCGGCCCCAATGAAAAACTGTTTTTT,CASSSSRDSGPNEKLFF
TRBJ1-2,NA,TRBV6-4,NA,TGTGCCAGCGGCCCGGGGGCGGGCTATGGCTACACCTTC,CASGPGAGYGYTF
TRBJ1-1,NA,TRBV7-3,TRBD1,TGTGCCAGCAGCCCCCGGACAGGGGGAGGCACTGAAGCTTTCTTT,CASSPRTGGGTEAFF
TRBJ1-6,NA,TRBV5-6,NA,TGTGCCAGCAGCCGCAATTCACCCCTCCACTTT,CASSRNSPLHF
TRBJ1-1,NA,TRBV2,NA,TGTGCCAGCAGTGTCCCGGGGGCCAACACTGAAGCTTTCTTT,CASSVPGANTEAFF
TRBJ2-1,NA,TRBV7-3,NA,TGTGCCAGCAGCCGTTGGGGCACCCCTAACTTCTACAATGAGCAGTTCTTC,CASSRWGTPNFYNEQFF